The source of this T cell receptor (beta chain) is a study of blood T cells in healthy people across ages. Germline V gene sequence: CDR1 DFQATT, CDR2 SNEGSKA (reference sequence). This CDR3 is 17 amino acids long. Trimming took off 0 bases at V and 3 bases at J, with 21 bases between the two ends. A second PCR, run for roughly 6 to 11 cycles, used a sample-barcoded 5' primer plus a J-beta primer mix. TCRdb re-derived calls from the 5' RACE reads in MiXCR, one entry per CDR3 protein. The sample holds about 1,400,000 distinct CDR3 sequences, 55% to 75% seen once. The chain joins TRBV20-1 to TRBJ2-7; a weak D match, TRBD2 (6 bases). This receptor was identified in a man aged 18-30 years in good health. The sequencing sample was made of blood. In nucleotides, the CDR3 is TGCAGTGCTAGAGATGGGGTGTGGGGGGATCTAGGCTACGAGCAGTACTTC. Translated: CSARDGVWGDLGYEQYF.